Listed here are 25 T cell receptor beta chains from one sample, sequenced in a study of shared clonotypes between healthy human individuals. Repertoires were generated with immunoSEQ multiplex PCR, while TCRdb's copy carries only in-frame clones and drops some. The sample holds over 2,000,000 clones, about 94% seen once. Terminally differentiated effector memory CD45RA+ cells were excluded from the naive CD8 cells, which were CD45RO-negative and positively selected for CCR7. The sample was naive CD8+ T cells from PBMCs. These TCRs come from a young man in good health. Some clones in this sample may be carry-over from other donors' samples.

V gene TRBV27 combines with J gene TRBJ2-3, with a tentative D call TRBD1 (5 bases). Trimming cost V 6 bases and J 0 bases, with 13 bases left between them. The germline V gene has CDR1 MNHEY and CDR2 SMNVEV (reference sequence). The CDR3 runs to 15 residues. CDR3 sequence reads: CASSYRRTSTDTQYF. In nucleotides, the CDR3 is TGTGCCAGCAGCTACAGGAGAACTAGCACAGATACGCAGTATTTT.

This rearrangement joins TRBV30 to TRBJ1-2; D is undetermined. Looked up from germline, CDR1 is GTSNPN and CDR2 is SVGIG (reference sequence). The V end lost 6 bases, the J end lost 8 bases, and 7 bases lay between the germline ends. CDR3 size: 9 residues. The DNA of the CDR3 is TGTGCCTGCGGTTGGGGCTACACCTTC. Translation: CACGWGYTF.

The chain recombines TRBV4-1 with TRBJ2-5; TRBD2 matches at 10 bases. The CDR3 has 19 amino acids. The V and J ends lost 0 bases and 0 bases, in that order; junction bases with no gene match: 10. In germline, CDR1 is MGHRA, CDR2 YSYEKL. The CDR3 DNA sequence: TGCGCCAGCAGCCAAGATGGCCTAGCGGGAGTCGCTGACCAAGAGACCCAGTACTTC. Translated: CASSQDGLAGVADQETQYF.

This clone was recorded a few times. This rearrangement joins TRBV2 to TRBJ2-7, with D perhaps TRBD1 (5 bases). Trimming took 4 bases from V and 7 from J, leaving 14 bases between them. Germline V lookup: CDR1 SNHLY, CDR2 FYNNEI. The length of the CDR3 is 13 residues. The CDR3 DNA follows: TGTGCCAGCAGTGGGGTAGGGGTCGGAGAGCAGTACTTC. It specifies CASSGVGVGEQYF.

A remark on this clone: This specimen includes other DNA sequences encoding the same CDR3. The J gene is TRBJ1-5, the V gene TRBV27; possibly TRBD1 for D (6 bases). From germline, CDR1 is MNHEY and CDR2 SMNVEV (reference sequence). The germline V and J ends were trimmed by 2 bases and 7 bases, with 12 bases remaining between them. The CDR3 runs 14 residues. CDR3 protein: CASSLIGGGQPQHF. DNA for the CDR3: TGTGCCAGCAGTTTAATAGGGGGAGGGCAGCCCCAGCATTTT.

The chain carries TRBV30 and TRBJ2-3, with a tentative D call TRBD2 (6 bases). The CDR3 loop spans 14 amino acids. Trimming cost V 2 bases and J 3 bases, with 12 bases left between them. CDR1 and CDR2 (germline): GTSNPN, SVGIG (reference sequence). The CDR3 sequence is CAWSSGSGTDTQYF. The CDR3 DNA reads as TGTGCCTGGAGTAGCGGGTCAGGAACAGATACGCAGTATTTT. The whole variable domain, filled in from reference TRBV30 and TRBJ2-3, reads SQTIHQWPATLVQPVGSPLSLECTVEGTSNPNLYWYRQAAGRGLQLLFYSVGIGQISSEVPQNLSASRPQDRQFILSSKKLLLSDSGFYLCAWSSGSGTDTQYFGPGTRLTVL.

The chain has TRBV6-5 and TRBJ2-7; D is tentatively TRBD1 or TRBD2 (5 bases each). The length of the CDR3 is 16 residues. The V end lost 0 bases, the J end lost 2 bases, and 14 bases lay between the germline ends. Looked up from germline, CDR1 is MNHEY and CDR2 is SVGAGI. CDR3: CASSYSVGERPYEQYF. The CDR3 DNA is TGTGCCAGCAGTTACTCTGTAGGGGAGCGTCCCTACGAGCAGTACTTC.

In this sample, this clone turned up once. This same CDR3 is encoded by further DNA sequences in the sample. Here the CDR3 reads CASSSDRDEQYF. CDR3 DNA: TGTGCCAGCAGCTCCGACAGGGACGAGCAGTACTTC. The genes are TRBV28 and TRBJ2-7; 7 bases map to TRBD1. In germline, CDR1 is MDHEN, CDR2 SYDVKM. After removal of 6 bases from V and 5 bases from J, the junction contained 4 bases not matched to a gene. CDR3 length: 12 amino acids.

The chain recombines TRBV5-6 with TRBJ1-1, with D tentatively TRBD1 (5 bases). The CDR3 sequence is 15 residues long. Per germline, CDR1 SGHDT and CDR2 YYEEEE. Between the trimmed V and J ends, which lost 0 bases and 1 base, there was a span of 10 bases. Here the CDR3 reads CASSLGRGANTEAFF. CDR3 coding DNA: TGTGCCAGCAGCTTGGGGCGAGGGGCGAACACTGAAGCTTTCTTT.

This clone was seen more than once but under ten times. Other DNA sequences of this sample code for an identical CDR3. This chain links TRBV4-1 with TRBJ1-2, with D hard to call. The germline V gene has CDR1 MGHRA and CDR2 YSYEKL. There are 14 residues in the CDR3. The V end lost 0 bases, the J end lost 5 bases, and 10 bases lay between the germline ends. The CDR3 sequence: CASSQDRAAYGYTF. The CDR3 DNA reads as TGCGCCAGCAGCCAAGATCGGGCGGCGTATGGCTACACCTTC.

This chain connects TRBV5-1 to TRBJ2-3; 10 bases align to TRBD2. V shed 0 bases, J shed 3 bases, and the junction held 7 bases outside the gene matches. Germline V lookup: CDR1 SGHRS, CDR2 YFSETQ. The CDR3 is made up of 17 amino acids. CDR3 sequence (DNA): TGCGCCAGCAGCTTGGTCGCTAGCGGGGGAGGAACAGATACGCAGTATTTT. It codes for CASSLVASGGGTDTQYF.

This chain uses TRBV6-5 with TRBJ2-1; D remains unclear. The CDR3 is 14 residues long. Germline V gene sequence: CDR1 MNHEY, CDR2 SVGAGI. The V end was cut by 4 bases, the J end by 0 bases, with 7 bases between. CDR3 DNA: TGTGCCAGCAGTTTTCTCGACTCCTACAATGAGCAGTTCTTC. Translation: CASSFLDSYNEQFF.

As to this clone: This same CDR3 is encoded by further DNA sequences in the sample. This sequence joins TRBV5-6 and TRBJ1-1, with unresolved D. The CDR3 is 11 residues long. CDR1 is SGHDT and CDR2 is YYEEEE in the germline V gene. The V gene lost 2 bases and the J gene lost 4 bases, with 3 bases spanning the gap. CDR3 sequence: CASSFSTEAFF. The CDR3 DNA follows: TGTGCCAGCAGCTTTTCCACTGAAGCTTTCTTT.

The count of this clone is one. This chain links TRBV2 with TRBJ2-3, with D perhaps matching TRBD1 (6 bases). The CDR3 sequence is 15 residues long. Germline V gene lookup returns CDR1 SNHLY and CDR2 FYNNEI. The germline V and J ends were trimmed by 2 bases and 4 bases, with 13 bases remaining between them. The CDR3 DNA sequence: TGTGCCAGCAGTGAACAGGGGATCTTCGCAGATACGCAGTATTTT. Translating gives CASSEQGIFADTQYF.

This chain links TRBV7-8 with TRBJ1-1; no firm D call. V gave up 1 base and J gave up 3 bases, with 15 bases separating them. This CDR3 is 16 amino acids long. Germline CDR1 SGHVS, CDR2 FQNEAQ. The CDR3 is CASSLDRKSGDTEAFF. DNA of the CDR3: TGTGCCAGCAGCTTAGATAGAAAAAGCGGGGACACTGAAGCTTTCTTT.

This rearrangement joins TRBV19 to TRBJ2-7; TRBD1 matches at 11 bases. V trimming: 4 bases; J trimming: 7 bases; junction bases outside the gene matches: 12. The CDR3 sequence is 16 residues long. Looked up from germline, CDR1 is LNHDA and CDR2 is SQIVND (reference sequence). The CDR3 DNA reads TGTGCCAGTAGTAAAAGGACAGGGGGCAAGTTCGGGGAGCAGTACTTC. It is translated as CASSKRTGGKFGEQYF.

This chain connects TRBV29-1 to TRBJ1-2; 11 nucleotides line up with TRBD1. The germline gives CDR1 SQVTM, CDR2 ANQGSEA. Losses at the gene ends were 6 bases for V and 4 bases for J; bases not matched to a gene: 16. This CDR3 contains 17 residues. This CDR3 reads CSVDSRDRGNWGYGYTF. The CDR3 DNA is TGCAGCGTCGATTCGCGGGACAGGGGGAATTGGGGCTATGGCTACACCTTC.

This clone was seen only once. This sequence joins TRBV29-1 and TRBJ2-7; 9 bases match TRBD1. Trimming cost V 7 bases and J 3 bases; bases outside gene matches: 4. CDR3 length: 12 amino acids. The germline CDR1 and CDR2 sequences are SQVTM and ANQGSEA. The DNA of the CDR3 is TGCAGCGCGGGACAGGGTTTCTACGAGCAGTACTTC. Translated: CSAGQGFYEQYF.

The chain carries TRBV27 and TRBJ2-7; 8 bases are shared with TRBD1. V lost 11 bases to trimming and J lost 5 bases; unmatched junction nucleotides: 8. This CDR3 has 12 amino acids. Germline V CDR1 and CDR2: MNHEY, SMNVEV (reference sequence). CDR3 in amino acids: CAGPSRGHEQYF. The CDR3 coding sequence is TGTGCCGGACCAAGCAGGGGGCACGAGCAGTACTTC.

The rearrangement links TRBV11-2 to TRBJ2-7; 8 nucleotides agree with TRBD1. Unmatched junction bases numbered 6, after V lost 0 bases and J lost 5 bases. The germline V gene has CDR1 SGHAT and CDR2 FQNNGV. The CDR3 runs 15 residues. CDR3 sequence (DNA): TGTGCCAGCAGCTTAGACCCAAACAGGGGGAACGAGCAGTACTTC. It codes for CASSLDPNRGNEQYF. The complete variable domain, with remaining parts taken from reference TRBV11-2 and TRBJ2-7, reads EAGVAQSPRYKIIEKRQSVAFWCNPISGHATLYWYQQILGQGPKLLIQFQNNGVVDDSQLPKDRFSAERLKGVDSTLKIQPAKLEDSAVYLCASSLDPNRGNEQYFGPGTRLTVT.

The genes are TRBV4-1 and TRBJ1-3; no clear D. The CDR3 length is 14 residues. Germline V gives CDR1 MGHRA, CDR2 YSYEKL. V shed 0 bases and J shed 7 bases, with 10 bases lying between them. CDR3 protein: CASSQDHDHNTIYF. The CDR3 coding sequence is TGCGCCAGCAGCCAAGATCATGACCACAACACCATATATTTT.

V usage is TRBV11-1 and J usage is TRBJ2-1; weak D call: TRBD2 (6 bases). Germline values: CDR1 SGHAT, CDR2 FQDESV (reference sequence). V lost 3 bases and J lost 6, with 24 bases in between. CDR3 length: 18 residues. The CDR3: CASSFFRSFIGSFNEQFF. As DNA, the CDR3 is TGTGCCAGCAGCTTCTTTAGATCTTTTATCGGGAGTTTCAATGAGCAGTTCTTC.

This chain's CDR3 is CASSLARGAGKPNTGELFF. DNA of the CDR3: TGTGCCAGCAGCTTAGCAAGAGGAGCGGGAAAGCCGAACACCGGGGAGCTGTTTTTT. This sequence joins TRBV7-2 and TRBJ2-2; TRBD2 matches 7 bases. The CDR3 is made up of 19 amino acids. In germline, CDR1 is SGHTA, CDR2 FQGNSA. Trimming at V came to 0 bases and at J to 0 bases, leaving 10 bases not matched to a gene.

About this clone itself: The sample contains more than one DNA sequence encoding this CDR3. The chain recombines TRBV4-3 with TRBJ1-2; possible D gene TRBD1, 5 bases. CDR1 is LGHNA, CDR2 YSLEER, per germline. The germline V and J ends were trimmed by 4 bases and 8 bases, with 20 bases remaining between them. This CDR3 contains 15 residues. The CDR3 DNA reads as TGCGCCAGCAGCCGGTCCGCCGGGACCCCGTCCGGCTACACCTTC. It encodes CASSRSAGTPSGYTF.

The V and J genes are TRBV4-3 and TRBJ1-1, with D unclear. The germline V gene has CDR1 LGHNA and CDR2 YSLEER. Trimming removed 2 bases at V and 3 bases at J, with 10 bases between. CDR3 length equals 14 residues. CDR3 in amino acids: CASSQQTTYTEAFF. DNA of the CDR3: TGCGCCAGCAGCCAACAAACTACCTACACTGAAGCTTTCTTT.